A single sample gave rise to the 26 T cell receptor beta chains below, sequenced in a study of shared clonotypes between healthy human individuals. Generated by immunoSEQ multiplex PCR, the TCRdb table keeps only in-frame clones and is missing some. Of about 100,000 clones in the sample, roughly three quarters were seen once. The sequencing sample was made of memory CD8+ T cells sorted from blood. The subset was: CD45RO+ cells pooled with CCR7-negative TemRA cells. The receptors here all came from a man aged 30 to 39 in good health.

This clone was found once. The chain joins TRBV25-1 to TRBJ2-1, with D possibly called TRBD1 or TRBD2 (5 bases each). Trimming removed 1 base at V and 5 bases at J, with 18 bases between. The CDR3 covers 17 residues. Germline values: CDR1 MGHDK, CDR2 SYGVNS. This chain's CDR3 is CASSESPGTDRDNEQFF. In DNA form, the CDR3 reads TGTGCCAGCAGTGAATCCCCTGGGACCGATCGAGACAATGAGCAGTTCTTC.

The rearrangement links TRBV4-2 to TRBJ2-5, with TRBD1 matching over 10 bases. CDR1 LGHNA and CDR2 YNFKEQ come from the germline V gene. V lost 4 bases, J lost 3 bases, and 2 bases stayed unmatched. This CDR3 spans 14 amino acids. CDR3 protein: CASSLTGGKETQYF. The DNA of the CDR3 is TGTGCCAGCAGCCTGACAGGGGGCAAAGAGACCCAGTACTTC.

This clone showed up just once. CDR3 sequence: CASSSGTGGSNQPQHF. The DNA of the CDR3 is TGTGCCAGCAGCTCCGGGACAGGGGGTTCCAATCAGCCCCAGCATTTT. The chain couples TRBV7-2 to TRBJ1-5; 11 bases are shared with TRBD1. J gave up 3 bases and V 4 bases, and 5 bases lay outside the gene matches. The CDR3 has 16 amino acids. The germline CDR1 and CDR2 sequences are SGHTA and FQGNSA.

V gene TRBV4-2 combines with J gene TRBJ1-1; TRBD1 is a possible D gene (6 bases). V was pared by 5 bases and J by 5 bases, with 18 bases between. Germline V gene sequence: CDR1 LGHNA, CDR2 YNFKEQ. The CDR3 is 15 residues long. The CDR3 reads CASSLVQGRDTEAFF. CDR3 sequence (DNA): TGTGCCAGCAGCTTGGTCCAGGGGAGGGATACTGAAGCTTTCTTT.

The V and J genes are TRBV7-8 and TRBJ2-1, with a weak D call TRBD2 (5 bases). Germline CDR1 and CDR2: SGHVS and FQNEAQ. Trimming left V 4 bases short and J 7 bases short, with 20 bases between. The CDR3 length is 16 residues. The CDR3 sequence is CASSSLVGALGNEQFF. In nucleotides, the CDR3 is TGTGCCAGCAGCTCCCTAGTGGGAGCCTTAGGGAATGAGCAGTTCTTC.

V gene TRBV28 combines with J gene TRBJ1-5; 10 bases align to TRBD1. The CDR3 runs 18 residues. Germline CDR1 and CDR2: MDHEN and SYDVKM. V was pared by 1 base and J by 0 bases, with 6 bases of the junction left unmatched. CDR3 nucleotide sequence: TGTGCCAGCAGTTTATTCGGGACAGGGGTTGTTAGCAATCAGCCCCAGCATTTT. It encodes CASSLFGTGVVSNQPQHF.

This clone was seen just once. The V call is TRBV19, the J call TRBJ2-1; 9 nucleotides align to TRBD1. Germline trimming cut 5 bases from V and 4 bases from J; bases unmatched to any gene: 6. The length of the CDR3 is 15 residues. The germline V gene encodes CDR1 LNHDA and CDR2 SQIVND (reference sequence). Here the CDR3 DNA reads TGTGCCAGTAGTCCGGACAGGGGCGCATACAATGAGCAGTTCTTC. Translating it yields CASSPDRGAYNEQFF.

The chain carries TRBV2 and TRBJ1-4, with a possible D match to TRBD1 (6 bases). Germline V lookup: CDR1 SNHLY, CDR2 FYNNEI. The CDR3 extends over 16 amino acids. Deletions cut 4 bases from V and 3 bases from J, with 15 bases between. CDR3 nucleotides: TGTGCCAGCAGTGTAGGGGGGCTCGGGCCTAATGAAAAACTGTTTTTT. Its protein product is CASSVGGLGPNEKLFF. Together with reference TRBV2 and TRBJ1-4, the CDR3 gives the full variable domain: EPEVTQTPSHQVTQMGQEVILRCVPISNHLYFYWYRQILGQKVEFLVSFYNNEISEKSEIFDDQFSVERPDGSNFTLKIRSTKLEDSAMYFCASSVGGLGPNEKLFFGSGTQLSVL.

This chain uses TRBV28 with TRBJ1-2; D remains unclear. The CDR3 consists of 14 residues. Germline-derived CDR1 and CDR2 are MDHEN and SYDVKM. The ends were cut back, 2 bases at V and 7 bases at J, with 14 bases in the middle. CDR3 sequence: CASSLDNIPFGYTF. The DNA for the CDR3 is TGTGCCAGCAGTTTAGATAACATACCTTTTGGCTACACCTTC.

This chain uses TRBV7-2 with TRBJ2-1; 14 positions match TRBD2. Germline V gives CDR1 SGHTA, CDR2 FQGNSA. V shed 5 bases, J shed 13 bases, and the junction held 13 bases outside the gene matches. The CDR3 sequence is 16 residues long. The CDR3 protein is CASSETGLAGGPPQFF. CDR3 bases: TGTGCCAGCAGCGAAACAGGACTAGCGGGAGGACCCCCCCAGTTCTTC.

The chain carries TRBV28 and TRBJ2-3, with 7 bases that match TRBD2. This CDR3 region has 17 residues. Germline V gene lookup returns CDR1 MDHEN and CDR2 SYDVKM. V lost 6 bases, J lost 4 bases, and 16 bases stayed unmatched. The CDR3 is CASRPSGHKDGPDTQYF. The CDR3, as DNA: TGTGCCAGCAGACCTAGCGGACATAAGGATGGACCAGATACGCAGTATTTT.

The chain uses TRBV18 and TRBJ2-7; no definite D call. Per germline, CDR1 KGHSH and CDR2 LQKENI. With 6 bases removed from V and 2 bases from J, the gap between germline ends came to 14 bases. CDR3 size: 14 residues. CDR3 bases: TGTGCCAGCTCGACCACTCACGAGGCCTACGAGCAGTACTTC. Protein sequence: CASSTTHEAYEQYF.

Only one count was recorded for this clone. The rearrangement uses TRBV2 and TRBJ2-5; D remains unclear. The CDR3 loop spans 13 amino acids. Trimming stripped 10 bases from V and 5 bases from J, with 17 bases between. The germline gives CDR1 SNHLY, CDR2 FYNNEI. The CDR3 loop is CATGLGRRETQYF. The CDR3 nucleotides read TGTGCCACCGGGCTCGGCCGGCGGGAGACCCAGTACTTC.

This chain links TRBV12-2 with TRBJ2-2; the table's D call, TRBD2, was not checked against the DNA. TRBV12-2 is a pseudogene segment. The CDR3 runs to 16 residues. This CDR3 reads CASRLVVEPSTGELFF. Here the CDR3 DNA reads TGTGCAAGTCGCTTAGTAGTGGAGCCCAGCACCGGGGAGCTGTTTTTT.

This chain links TRBV11-2 with TRBJ1-3; D ambiguous. Trimming removed 3 bases from V and 4 bases from J, with 25 bases in between. Germline CDR1 SGHAT, CDR2 FQNNGV. The CDR3 extends over 19 amino acids. The CDR3 DNA follows: TGTGCCAGCAGCTTGGTTTTCCCGGACGGAGTCGGAAAGGGAAACACCATATATTTT. It codes for CASSLVFPDGVGKGNTIYF.

This clone has only one observation. Because the CDR3's place on the DNA is in doubt, the DNA is left out and the CDR3 is given as listed by TCRdb. The chain carries TRBV5-1 and TRBJ2-5; TRBD2 was called by the table and not checked on the DNA. Looked up from germline, CDR1 is SGHRS and CDR2 is YFSETQ. The CDR3 sequence runs 19 residues, both termini included. The CDR3 here is CASHGEKRPSTSGQAAQYF.

The J gene is TRBJ2-1, the V gene TRBV6-1, with no clear D. This CDR3 has 12 residues. The V gene's germline CDR1 is MNHNS and CDR2 SASEGT. V dropped 7 bases and J dropped 8 bases, with 12 bases sitting between them. The CDR3 coding sequence is TGTGCCAGCATCGGCCAGTCCCATGAGCAGTTCTTC. Translated: CASIGQSHEQFF.

The chain combines TRBV21-1 with TRBJ1-4; the D call in the table, TRBD1, was not verified against the DNA. TRBV21-1 is marked as a pseudogene. The CDR3 is 16 residues long. The CDR3 nucleotides read TGTGCCAGCAGCAAAGCGCTTTGGGGACAGAATGAAAAACTGTTTTTT. Amino acid sequence: CASSKALWGQNEKLFF.

The chain employs TRBV5-1 and TRBJ1-1; tentative D call: TRBD1 (5 bases). Trimming cost V 5 bases and J 4 bases, with 12 bases left between them. Per germline, CDR1 SGHRS and CDR2 YFSETQ. This CDR3 has 13 residues. CDR3 nucleotide sequence: TGCGCCAGCAGGCGGTCGGGGGGCACTGAAGCTTTCTTT. Translating gives CASRRSGGTEAFF.

The rearrangement links TRBV5-4 to TRBJ1-5, with D perhaps TRBD1 (6 bases). This CDR3 is 13 amino acids long. CDR1 and CDR2 (germline): SGHNT, YYREEE (reference sequence). V gave up 2 bases and J gave up 4 bases, with 7 bases separating them. The CDR3 loop is CASSFGQNQPQHF. The CDR3 DNA reads TGTGCCAGCAGCTTTGGACAGAATCAGCCCCAGCATTTT.

The gene calls are TRBV2 and TRBJ2-7, with 7 bases identical to TRBD2. Looked up from germline, CDR1 is SNHLY and CDR2 is FYNNEI. The CDR3 has 14 residues. Trimming cost V 6 bases and J 4 bases; bases outside gene matches: 9. The CDR3: CASRFGAGEYEQYF. The CDR3 DNA reads as TGTGCCAGCAGGTTCGGGGCGGGGGAATACGAGCAGTACTTC. The variable domain in full, with the rest retrieved from reference TRBV2 and TRBJ2-7, is EPEVTQTPSHQVTQMGQEVILRCVPISNHLYFYWYRQILGQKVEFLVSFYNNEISEKSEIFDDQFSVERPDGSNFTLKIRSTKLEDSAMYFCASRFGAGEYEQYFGPGTRLTVT.

The chain carries TRBV7-9 and TRBJ2-7; D gene unclear. Germline V gene sequence: CDR1 SEHNR, CDR2 FQNEAQ (reference sequence). The V end lost 1 base, the J end lost 3 bases, and 10 bases lay between the germline ends. The CDR3 is 14 residues long. CDR3 sequence reads: CASSLGGSLYEQYF. For the CDR3, the DNA is TGTGCCAGCAGCTTAGGTGGCAGCCTCTACGAGCAGTACTTC.

The chain employs TRBV11-3 and TRBJ2-1; the D gene is possibly TRBD1 (6 bases). The CDR3 length is 15 residues. Trimming removed 4 bases from V and 3 bases from J, with 13 bases in between. The germline CDR1 and CDR2 sequences are SGHNT and YENEEA. The CDR3 DNA sequence: TGTGCCAGCAGCTCATCTCGGGACAACTACAATGAGCAGTTCTTC. Protein product: CASSSSRDNYNEQFF. Filled out from reference TRBV11-3 and TRBJ2-1, the complete variable domain reads EAGVVQSPRYKIIEKKQPVAFWCNPISGHNTLYWYLQNLGQGPELLIRYENEEAVDDSQLPKDRFSAERLKGVDSTLKIQPAELGDSAVYLCASSSSRDNYNEQFFGPGTRLTVL.

The chain is built from TRBV11-3 and TRBJ2-2, with a weak D call TRBD2 (6 bases). Germline lookup yields CDR1 SGHNT and CDR2 YENEEA. This CDR3 has 16 residues. The V and J ends lost 5 bases and 0 bases respectively, with 13 bases between them. CDR3 protein: CASSRGTSTNTGELFF. For the CDR3, the DNA is TGTGCCAGCAGCCGAGGGACTTCTACGAACACCGGGGAGCTGTTTTTT.

The chain couples TRBV27 to TRBJ2-7; tentatively, D is TRBD1 or TRBD2 (5 bases each). The V gene lost 5 bases and the J gene lost 2 bases, with 16 bases spanning the gap. Germline V CDR1 and CDR2: MNHEY, SMNVEV (reference sequence). CDR3 size: 15 residues. In DNA form, the CDR3 reads TGTGCCAGCAGTCCTGTGAATCGGGGCCCCTACGAGCAGTACTTC. Amino acids: CASSPVNRGPYEQYF.

The J gene is TRBJ1-4, the V gene TRBV2; D perhaps matches TRBD1 (6 bases). The V gene's germline CDR1 is SNHLY and CDR2 FYNNEI. This CDR3 is built from 14 residues. V shed 1 base and J shed 8 bases, with 11 bases lying between them. CDR3 region: CASSEDRVFEKLFF. The CDR3 coding sequence is TGTGCCAGCAGTGAAGACAGGGTGTTCGAAAAACTGTTTTTT.